This TCR beta chain was documented in a study of blood T cell repertoires in COVID-19. For the study at large: Whether acute or convalescent, the COVID-19 samples came from the United States, Italy and Spain. The cDNA or gDNA used as material had been derived from T cells, B-cell-depleted T cells, or PBMCs.

V was clipped by 2 bases and J by 5 bases, with 15 bases between them. Germline CDR1 is GTSNPN and CDR2 is SVGIG (reference sequence). CDR3 length: 14 residues. As handled by the study authors: By means of reference gene primer amplification, nucleated cell counts were estimated. Profiling relied on immunoSEQ multiplex PCR, and the TCRdb table lists in-frame clones only, not all of them. V, J and clone size were drawn from that table, and D and trimming were deduced from the DNA. Altogether about 140,000 clones are present, roughly four fifths being singletons, with the ten largest covering more than 3.5%.

The TCR comes from a woman older than 75 with active or convalescent COVID-19. Sequences were obtained from peripheral blood. The chain links TRBV30 to TRBJ1-1, with a tentative D call TRBD1 (6 bases). CDR3 nucleotides: TGTGCCTGGAGTAGGGGGGGCGTTGGGACTGAAGCTTTCTTT. This sequence encodes CAWSRGGVGTEAFF.